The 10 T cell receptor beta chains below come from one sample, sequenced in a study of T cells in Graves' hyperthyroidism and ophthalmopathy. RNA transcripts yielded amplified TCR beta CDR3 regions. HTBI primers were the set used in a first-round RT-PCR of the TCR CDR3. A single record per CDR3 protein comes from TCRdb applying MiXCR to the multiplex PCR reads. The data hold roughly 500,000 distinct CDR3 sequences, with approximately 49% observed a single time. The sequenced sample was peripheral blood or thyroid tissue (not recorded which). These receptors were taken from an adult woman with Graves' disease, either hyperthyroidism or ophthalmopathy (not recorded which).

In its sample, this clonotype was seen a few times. The CDR3 DNA sequence: TGTGCCAGCAGCCCCGCTAGCGGCTACAATGAGCAGTTCTTC. This encodes CASSPASGYNEQFF. The chain recombines TRBV7-3 with TRBJ2-1, with TRBD2 matching 7 bases. The CDR3 contains 14 residues. J gave up 3 bases and V 5 bases, and 4 bases lay outside the gene matches. From germline, CDR1 is SGHTA and CDR2 FQGTGA.

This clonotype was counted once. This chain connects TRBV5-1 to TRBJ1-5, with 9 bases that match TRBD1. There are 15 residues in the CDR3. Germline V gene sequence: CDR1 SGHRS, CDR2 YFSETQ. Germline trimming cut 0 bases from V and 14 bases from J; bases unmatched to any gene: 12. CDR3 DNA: TGCGCCAGCAGCTTGGAAACAGGGGGCGCTTACAATGAGCATTTT. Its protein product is CASSLETGGAYNEHF. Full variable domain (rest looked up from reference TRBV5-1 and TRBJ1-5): KAGVTQTPRYLIKTRGQQVTLSCSPISGHRSVSWYQQTPGQGLQFLFEYFSETQRNKGNFPGRFSGRQFSNSRSEMNVSTLELGDSALYLCASSLETGGAYNEHFGDGTRLSIL.

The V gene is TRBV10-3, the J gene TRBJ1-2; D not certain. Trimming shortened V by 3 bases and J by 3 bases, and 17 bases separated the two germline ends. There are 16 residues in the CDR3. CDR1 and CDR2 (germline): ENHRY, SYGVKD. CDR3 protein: CAISDIWGESDYGYTF. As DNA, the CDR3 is TGTGCCATCAGTGACATCTGGGGAGAGTCGGACTATGGCTACACCTTC.

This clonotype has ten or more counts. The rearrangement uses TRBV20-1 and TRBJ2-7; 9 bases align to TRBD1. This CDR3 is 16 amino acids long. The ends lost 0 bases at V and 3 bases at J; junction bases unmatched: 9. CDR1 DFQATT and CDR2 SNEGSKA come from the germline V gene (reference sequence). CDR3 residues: CSARDPGGTGYYEQYF. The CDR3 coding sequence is TGCAGTGCTAGAGACCCAGGGGGGACAGGGTACTACGAGCAGTACTTC.

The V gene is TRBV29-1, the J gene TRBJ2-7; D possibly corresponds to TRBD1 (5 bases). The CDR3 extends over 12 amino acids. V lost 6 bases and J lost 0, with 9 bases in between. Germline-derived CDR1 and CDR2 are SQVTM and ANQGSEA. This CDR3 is CSVRTHSYEQYF. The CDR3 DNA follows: TGCAGCGTACGGACACACTCCTACGAGCAGTACTTC.

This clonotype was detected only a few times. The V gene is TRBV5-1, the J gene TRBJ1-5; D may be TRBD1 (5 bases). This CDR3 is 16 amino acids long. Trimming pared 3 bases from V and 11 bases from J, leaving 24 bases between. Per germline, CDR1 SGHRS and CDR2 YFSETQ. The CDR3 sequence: CASSWGLAGVKETQHF. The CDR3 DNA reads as TGCGCCAGCAGCTGGGGACTAGCGGGAGTTAAAGAGACCCAGCATTTT.

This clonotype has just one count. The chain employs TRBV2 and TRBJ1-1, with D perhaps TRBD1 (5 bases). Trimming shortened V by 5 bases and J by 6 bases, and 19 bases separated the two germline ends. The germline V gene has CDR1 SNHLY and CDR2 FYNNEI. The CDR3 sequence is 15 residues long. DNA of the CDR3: TGTGCCAGCAGTTTAGCGGACGGGAGGGGCCCTGAAGCTTTCTTT. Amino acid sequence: CASSLADGRGPEAFF.

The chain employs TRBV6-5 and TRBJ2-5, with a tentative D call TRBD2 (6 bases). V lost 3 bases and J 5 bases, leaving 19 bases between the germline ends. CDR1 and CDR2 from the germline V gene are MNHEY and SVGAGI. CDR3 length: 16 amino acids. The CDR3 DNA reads TGTGCCAGCAGTTATGCGGGGCAGGCTGTCTGGGAGACCCAGTACTTC. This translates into CASSYAGQAVWETQYF.

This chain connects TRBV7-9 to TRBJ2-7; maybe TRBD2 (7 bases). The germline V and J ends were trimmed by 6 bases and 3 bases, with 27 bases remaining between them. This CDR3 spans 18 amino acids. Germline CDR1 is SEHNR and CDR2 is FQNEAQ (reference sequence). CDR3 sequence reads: CASSSGGSASGIIYEQYF. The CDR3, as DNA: TGTGCCAGCAGTTCGGGGGGCAGCGCGAGCGGAATTATCTACGAGCAGTACTTC.

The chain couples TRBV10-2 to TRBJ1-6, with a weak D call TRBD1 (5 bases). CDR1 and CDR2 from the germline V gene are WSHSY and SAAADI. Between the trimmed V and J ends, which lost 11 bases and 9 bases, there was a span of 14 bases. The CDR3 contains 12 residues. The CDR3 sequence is CAVGQGGSPLHF. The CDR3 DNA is TGCGCCGTCGGTCAGGGTGGTTCACCCCTCCACTTT.